Following are 32 T cell receptor beta chains from one sample sequenced in a study of shared clonotypes between healthy human individuals. The assay was immunoSEQ multiplex PCR, and TCRdb's table has in-frame clones only and misses some. The repertoire has about 2.4 million clones, 90% to 95% of them found once; the top ten carry roughly 0.15%. The material sequenced was naive CD4+ T cells sorted from blood. Subset meaning: CD45RA+ positively selected. The receptors shown here come from a man aged 18-30 years in good health.

The gene calls are TRBV27 and TRBJ1-5; 9 bases agree with TRBD1. The CDR3 extends over 17 amino acids. V was pared by 5 bases and J by 0 bases, with 8 bases of the junction left unmatched. Germline V gene sequence: CDR1 MNHEY, CDR2 SMNVEV (reference sequence). The CDR3 region is CASSTEDRGYSNQPQHF. The DNA for the CDR3 is TGTGCCAGCAGTACCGAGGACAGGGGATATAGCAATCAGCCCCAGCATTTT.

The V and J genes are TRBV19 and TRBJ1-4; D unresolved. Germline V CDR1 and CDR2: LNHDA, SQIVND (reference sequence). V was shortened by 7 bases and J by 10 bases, with 16 bases between the two germline ends. This CDR3 contains 13 residues. The CDR3 here is CASNGQGYGKLFF. CDR3 bases: TGTGCCAGTAACGGCCAAGGGTATGGAAAACTGTTTTTT.

The V and J genes are TRBV5-4 and TRBJ2-1, with TRBD2 matching 8 bases. The CDR3 consists of 15 residues. Germline-derived CDR1 and CDR2 are SGHNT and YYREEE (reference sequence). The V and J ends lost 0 bases and 6 bases, in that order; junction bases with no gene match: 5. The CDR3 reads CASSLGIAGFNEQFF. The CDR3 nucleotides read TGTGCCAGCAGCTTGGGAATAGCGGGATTCAATGAGCAGTTCTTC.

This clone was counted once. J is TRBJ2-3 and V is TRBV10-3; the D gene is possibly TRBD1 (7 bases). The CDR3 sequence is 15 residues long. The V end lost 6 bases, the J end lost 3 bases, and 16 bases lay between the germline ends. CDR1 and CDR2 from the germline V gene are ENHRY and SYGVKD. The CDR3: CAISLRGEITDTQYF. CDR3 sequence (DNA): TGTGCCATCAGCCTCAGGGGGGAAATAACAGATACGCAGTATTTT.

V usage is TRBV6-6 and J usage is TRBJ2-7, with 7 bases that match TRBD1. V lost 5 bases to trimming and J lost 4 bases; unmatched junction nucleotides: 8. The CDR3 loop spans 14 amino acids. The germline gives CDR1 MNHNY, CDR2 SVGAGI (reference sequence). CDR3 region: CASSTPGTAYEQYF. In DNA form, the CDR3 reads TGTGCCAGCAGTACCCCCGGGACAGCTTACGAGCAGTACTTC.

This chain links TRBV6-5 with TRBJ2-7, with 7 positions matching TRBD1. Trimming at V came to 5 bases and at J to 3 bases, leaving 7 bases not matched to a gene. Germline CDR1 MNHEY, CDR2 SVGAGI. The CDR3 is 14 amino acids. CDR3 coding DNA: TGTGCCAGCAGTGCCGGGACAGCCTTCTACGAGCAGTACTTC. Translation: CASSAGTAFYEQYF.

The gene calls are TRBV11-2 and TRBJ2-1; TRBD1 aligns across 9 bases. CDR3 length: 14 amino acids. Germline CDR1 is SGHAT and CDR2 is FQNNGV. With V trimmed by 1 base and J by 13 bases, 8 bases remained unmatched. The CDR3 bases are TGTGCCAGCAGCTTAGGAGGACAGGGGTTTTCCCAGTTCTTC. It yields the protein CASSLGGQGFSQFF.

For the CDR3, the DNA is TGTGCCAGCTCACCTTCCCCGCCCGAAGGTGGAAACACCATATATTTT. It encodes CASSPSPPEGGNTIYF. The chain joins TRBV18 to TRBJ1-3; D not certain. The CDR3 is 16 amino acids. Trimming stripped 3 bases from V and 3 bases from J, with 15 bases between. Germline CDR1 KGHSH, CDR2 LQKENI.

The rearrangement links TRBV7-9 to TRBJ1-4; perhaps TRBD1 as D (5 bases). Trimming stripped 8 bases from V and 3 bases from J, with 10 bases between. This CDR3 has 13 amino acids. Germline values: CDR1 SEHNR, CDR2 FQNEAQ (reference sequence). CDR3 in DNA: TGTGCCAGCGGGAAAGGGGCTAATGAAAAACTGTTTTTT. Amino acid sequence: CASGKGANEKLFF.

The CDR3, as DNA: TGTGCCAGCTCACGGCGGGAGGGAAACGAGCAGTACTTC. Translated: CASSRREGNEQYF. The chain links TRBV18 to TRBJ2-7; 9 bases are a match to TRBD2. Looked up from germline, CDR1 is KGHSH and CDR2 is LQKENI. The CDR3 is 13 residues long. The V gene end was trimmed by 4 bases and the J gene end by 5 bases; junction bases not matched to a gene: 3.

This chain links TRBV18 with TRBJ2-3; D call uncertain. Trimming pared 0 bases from V and 1 base from J, leaving 14 bases between. CDR1 KGHSH and CDR2 LQKENI come from the germline V gene. The CDR3 runs 17 residues. CDR3 coding DNA: TGTGCCAGCTCACCACCCCGACAACTTTCGGGCACAGATACGCAGTATTTT. Its translation: CASSPPRQLSGTDTQYF.

V usage is TRBV5-4 and J usage is TRBJ1-2, with D tentatively TRBD1 (6 bases). Deletions cut 5 bases from V and 4 bases from J, with 15 bases between. In germline, CDR1 is SGHNT, CDR2 YYREEE (reference sequence). This CDR3 contains 14 residues. The CDR3 DNA is TGTGCCAGCAGGGCGGGGGGCCCCACCTATGGCTACACCTTC. Amino acids: CASRAGGPTYGYTF.

The chain carries TRBV28 and TRBJ1-2; D is possibly TRBD1 (5 bases). There are 16 residues in the CDR3. Trimming removed 3 bases at V and 1 base at J, with 15 bases between. Germline V gene data show CDR1 as MDHEN and CDR2 as SYDVKM. CDR3 coding DNA: TGTGCCAGCAGTTTGCTAAACACGGGGCTTAACTATGGCTACACCTTC. Its protein product is CASSLLNTGLNYGYTF.

The J gene is TRBJ2-1, the V gene TRBV9; TRBD1 agrees at 7 bases. Per germline, CDR1 SGDLS and CDR2 YYNGEE. The CDR3 has 12 amino acids. The V segment lost 3 bases and the J segment 9 bases; nucleotides outside the gene matches: 3. CDR3 sequence: CASSGGQIEQFF. The CDR3 DNA reads TGTGCCAGCAGCGGGGGACAGATTGAGCAGTTCTTC. Together with reference TRBV9 and TRBJ2-1, the CDR3 gives the full variable domain: DSGVTQTPKHLITATGQRVTLRCSPRSGDLSVYWYQQSLDQGLQFLIQYYNGEERAKGNILERFSAQQFPDLHSELNLSSLELGDSALYFCASSGGQIEQFFGPGTRLTVL.

Remarks on this clone: Other nucleotide sequences in the sample specify the same CDR3. The chain recombines TRBV5-1 with TRBJ1-1; weak D call: TRBD1 (5 bases). Germline-derived CDR1 and CDR2 are SGHRS and YFSETQ. V was cut by 0 bases and J by 0 bases, with 9 bases left in between. CDR3 length: 15 residues. The CDR3 sequence: CASSLGQSMNTEAFF. CDR3 sequence (DNA): TGCGCCAGCAGCTTGGGACAGAGCATGAACACTGAAGCTTTCTTT.

J is TRBJ1-2 and V is TRBV4-3, with no clear D. Germline V gene lookup returns CDR1 LGHNA and CDR2 YSLEER. The CDR3 runs to 14 residues. The V and J ends lost 4 bases and 3 bases respectively, with 12 bases between them. The CDR3 nucleotides are TGCGCCAGCAGCCCGACCCTTCTAGACTATGGCTACACCTTC. This encodes CASSPTLLDYGYTF.

The chain uses TRBV27 and TRBJ2-2; no clear D. From germline, CDR1 is MNHEY and CDR2 SMNVEV (reference sequence). The CDR3 extends over 15 amino acids. V was pared by 2 bases and J by 1 base, with 8 bases between. The DNA of the CDR3 is TGTGCCAGCAGTTTAGCCCTCCTGAACACCGGGGAGCTGTTTTTT. It translates to CASSLALLNTGELFF.

This rearrangement joins TRBV11-2 to TRBJ2-3; D is uncertain. This CDR3 is built from 12 residues. Germline V gene data show CDR1 as SGHAT and CDR2 as FQNNGV. Trimming left V 3 bases short and J 6 bases short, with 7 bases between. The CDR3 coding sequence is TGTGCCAGCAGCTTTAGTCGCGATACGCAGTATTTT. Translating it yields CASSFSRDTQYF. Filled out from reference TRBV11-2 and TRBJ2-3, the complete variable domain reads EAGVAQSPRYKIIEKRQSVAFWCNPISGHATLYWYQQILGQGPKLLIQFQNNGVVDDSQLPKDRFSAERLKGVDSTLKIQPAKLEDSAVYLCASSFSRDTQYFGPGTRLTVL.

The chain combines TRBV5-1 with TRBJ1-2; D not certain. CDR1 SGHRS and CDR2 YFSETQ come from the germline V gene. The CDR3 is 13 amino acids. V lost 1 base, J lost 4 bases, and 8 bases lay in between. The CDR3 sequence: CASSLNPFYGYTF. Written as DNA, the CDR3 is TGCGCCAGCAGCTTGAATCCCTTCTATGGCTACACCTTC. The full variable domain, with the rest looked up from reference TRBV5-1 and TRBJ1-2, is KAGVTQTPRYLIKTRGQQVTLSCSPISGHRSVSWYQQTPGQGLQFLFEYFSETQRNKGNFPGRFSGRQFSNSRSEMNVSTLELGDSALYLCASSLNPFYGYTFGSGTRLTVV.

This chain links TRBV4-3 with TRBJ1-2; D not certain. The CDR3 covers 14 residues. Trimming removed 2 bases from V and 1 base from J, with 8 bases in between. Germline V gene sequence: CDR1 LGHNA, CDR2 YSLEER. The CDR3, as DNA: TGCGCCAGCAGCCAATCGTGGGTTAACTATGGCTACACCTTC. Protein sequence: CASSQSWVNYGYTF.

This chain joins TRBV7-2 and TRBJ1-4; D remains unclear. The CDR3 is 17 residues long. CDR1 is SGHTA and CDR2 is FQGNSA in the germline V gene. The V and J ends lost 5 bases and 0 bases respectively, with 16 bases between them. The CDR3 DNA follows: TGTGCCAGCAGCAAAACGGGGTCTAGCGCAACTAATGAAAAACTGTTTTTT. Translating it yields CASSKTGSSATNEKLFF.

The chain links TRBV21-1 to TRBJ2-3; TRBD1 is the table's D call and was not checked against the DNA. TRBV21-1 is reported as a pseudogene. CDR3 length equals 17 residues. CDR3 bases: TGTGCCAGCAGCAGTTACAATTGGACAAGAAATACAGATACGCAGTATTTT. Encoded protein: CASSSYNWTRNTDTQYF.

This clone was counted a single time. V is TRBV25-1 and J is TRBJ2-7; 7 nucleotides agree with TRBD1. V shed 4 bases, J shed 0 bases, and the junction held 9 bases outside the gene matches. The CDR3 totals 16 residues. Germline CDR1 and CDR2: MGHDK and SYGVNS. For the CDR3, the DNA is TGTGCCAGCAGTGCCGAGGACAGGCCTGGCTCCTACGAGCAGTACTTC. Protein sequence: CASSAEDRPGSYEQYF.

This rearrangement joins TRBV5-4 to TRBJ2-3; 10 positions match TRBD2. V shed 0 bases and J 1 base; nucleotides not matched to a gene: 2. This CDR3 is built from 16 residues. Germline CDR1 reads SGHNT; CDR2 reads YYREEE (reference sequence). CDR3 in amino acids: CASSLVSGGRTDTQYF. Written as DNA, the CDR3 is TGTGCCAGCAGCTTGGTTAGCGGGGGGCGCACAGATACGCAGTATTTT. The whole variable domain, remainder taken from reference TRBV5-4 and TRBJ2-3, is ETGVTQSPTHLIKTRGQQVTLRCSSQSGHNTVSWYQQALGQGPQFIFQYYREEENGRGNFPPRFSGLQFPNYSSELNVNALELDDSALYLCASSLVSGGRTDTQYFGPGTRLTVL.

The chain is built from TRBV9 and TRBJ2-1, with 8 positions matching TRBD2. Trimming at V came to 4 bases and at J to 5 bases, leaving 14 bases not matched to a gene. Looked up from germline, CDR1 is SGDLS and CDR2 is YYNGEE. CDR3 length: 17 residues. The CDR3 loop reads CASSLTPGGAKNNEQFF. In nucleotides, the CDR3 is TGTGCCAGCAGCTTGACCCCCGGGGGGGCGAAGAACAATGAGCAGTTCTTC.

This sequence joins TRBV25-1 and TRBJ2-1, with unresolved D. This CDR3 comprises 15 residues. Trimming took off 5 bases at V and 0 bases at J, with 11 bases between the two ends. Germline CDR1 MGHDK, CDR2 SYGVNS. The CDR3 spells CASSPRLSSYNEQFF. As DNA, the CDR3 is TGTGCCAGCAGTCCTCGACTCAGCTCCTACAATGAGCAGTTCTTC. Full variable domain (remainder filled in from reference TRBV25-1 and TRBJ2-1): EADIYQTPRYLVIGTGKKITLECSQTMGHDKMYWYQQDPGMELHLIHYSYGVNSTEKGDLSSESTVSRIRTEHFPLTLESARPSHTSQYLCASSPRLSSYNEQFFGPGTRLTVL.

This chain joins TRBV10-3 and TRBJ1-2, with D perhaps matching TRBD1 (5 bases). CDR3 length equals 14 residues. The germline V gene has CDR1 ENHRY and CDR2 SYGVKD. Trimming removed 2 bases from V and 4 bases from J, with 11 bases in between. CDR3 region: CAISEQGESYGYTF. Written as DNA, the CDR3 is TGTGCCATCAGTGAGCAGGGAGAAAGCTATGGCTACACCTTC.

The V gene is TRBV28, the J gene TRBJ2-7; 13 bases line up with TRBD2. Trimming cost V 6 bases and J 7 bases; bases outside gene matches: 3. This CDR3 contains 13 residues. Germline CDR1 and CDR2: MDHEN and SYDVKM. The CDR3 here is CASRSGLAGEQYF. CDR3 sequence (DNA): TGTGCCAGCAGATCGGGACTAGCGGGAGAGCAGTACTTC.

This sequence joins TRBV5-1 and TRBJ2-7; 9 bases align to TRBD2. Germline loops: CDR1 SGHRS, CDR2 YFSETQ. The CDR3 totals 17 residues. J lost 6 bases, V lost 1 base, and 14 bases had no gene match. CDR3 coding DNA: TGCGCCAGCAGCTTGAAAAGTGTAGCGGGAGTGGCAAGCGAGCAGTACTTC. Residues: CASSLKSVAGVASEQYF.

Remarks on this clone: Other DNA sequences in the same sample also yield this CDR3. The chain employs TRBV5-1 and TRBJ1-4; no reliable D call. The CDR3 runs to 14 residues. With 0 bases removed from V and 3 bases from J, the gap between germline ends came to 6 bases. Germline lookup yields CDR1 SGHRS and CDR2 YFSETQ. The CDR3 is CASSLGQANEKLFF. The CDR3 DNA sequence: TGCGCCAGCAGCTTGGGGCAGGCTAATGAAAAACTGTTTTTT. Using reference TRBV5-1 and TRBJ1-4 for the parts outside the CDR3, the full variable domain is KAGVTQTPRYLIKTRGQQVTLSCSPISGHRSVSWYQQTPGQGLQFLFEYFSETQRNKGNFPGRFSGRQFSNSRSEMNVSTLELGDSALYLCASSLGQANEKLFFGSGTQLSVL.

The gene calls are TRBV11-1 and TRBJ2-7; D ambiguous. CDR3 length: 13 amino acids. CDR1 is SGHAT, CDR2 FQDESV, per germline (reference sequence). V lost 1 base, J lost 2 bases, and 6 bases lay in between. CDR3 nucleotides: TGTGCCAGCAGCTTAGAGGTTACCTACGAGCAGTACTTC. Protein product: CASSLEVTYEQYF.

As for this clone: Other DNA sequences within the sample encode an identical CDR3. This rearrangement joins TRBV18 to TRBJ1-5, with D unclear. CDR3 length: 15 residues. Trimming removed 3 bases at V and 2 bases at J, with 11 bases between. Per germline, CDR1 KGHSH and CDR2 LQKENI. The CDR3 region has the DNA TGTGCCAGCTCACCGGGTTATGGGGGCAATCAGCCCCAGCATTTT. It is translated as CASSPGYGGNQPQHF.